This T cell receptor (beta chain) is from a study of blood T cell repertoires in COVID-19. As for the study in general: Sites across the United States, Italy and Spain contributed samples from acute and convalescent COVID-19. The analysed material was cDNA or gDNA that came from T cells, B-cell-depleted T cells, or PBMCs.

This CDR3 is 13 amino acids long. The V and J ends lost 5 bases and 3 bases respectively, with 11 bases between them. Germline V gene data show CDR1 as LNHDA and CDR2 as SQIVND (reference sequence). In the authors' methods: Reference gene primers were amplified, and this amplification served to estimate nucleated cell counts. Repertoires were generated with immunoSEQ multiplex PCR, while TCRdb's copy carries only in-frame clones and drops some. Clone size and the V and J calls come from that table; the DNA yielded D and trimming. Of about 120,000 clones detected, 70% to 85% appear once; the ten largest clones hold 4% to 5.5%.

The J gene is TRBJ2-7, the V gene TRBV19; weak D call: TRBD2 (5 bases). Material for sequencing was peripheral blood. This TCR derives from a woman in her 70s with acute or convalescent COVID-19. The CDR3 nucleotides read TGTGCCAGTAGTTTAAGACGGGACTACGAGCAGTACTTC. Amino acid sequence: CASSLRRDYEQYF.